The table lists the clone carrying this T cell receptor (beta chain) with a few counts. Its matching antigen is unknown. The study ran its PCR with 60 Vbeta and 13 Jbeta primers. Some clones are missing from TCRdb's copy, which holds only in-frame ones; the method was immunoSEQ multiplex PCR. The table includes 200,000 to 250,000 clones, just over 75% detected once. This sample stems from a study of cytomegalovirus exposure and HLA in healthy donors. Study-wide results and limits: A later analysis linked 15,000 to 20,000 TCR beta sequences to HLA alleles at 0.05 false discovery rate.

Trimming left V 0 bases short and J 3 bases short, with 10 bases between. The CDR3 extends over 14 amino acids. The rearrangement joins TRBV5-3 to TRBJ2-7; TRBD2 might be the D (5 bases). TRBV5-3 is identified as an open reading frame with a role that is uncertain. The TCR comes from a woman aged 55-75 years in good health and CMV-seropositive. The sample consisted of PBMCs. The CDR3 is CARSLGLLRYEQYF. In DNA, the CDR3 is TGTGCCAGAAGCTTGGGACTACTTCGCTACGAGCAGTACTTC.